Below, one T cell receptor beta chain is given with its context. In the authors' workflow: Researchers report that nucleated cell counts were estimated from reference gene primer amplification. The assay was immunoSEQ multiplex PCR, and TCRdb's table has in-frame clones only and misses some. V and J calls and clone size are copied from that table; D and trimming were computed from the DNA. The sample contains around 160,000 clones, around 84% of which appear only once. These data belong to a study of blood T cell repertoires in COVID-19. Study-level information: Sites in the United States, Italy and Spain provided acute and convalescent COVID-19 samples. T cells, B-cell-depleted T cells, or PBMCs provided the cDNA or gDNA that served as material.

The CDR3 consists of 14 residues. CDR1 is SGHTA, CDR2 FQGNSA, per germline. V was shortened by 5 bases and J by 3 bases, with 10 bases between the two germline ends. The rearrangement uses TRBV7-2 and TRBJ2-2; no reliable D call. This TCR came from a man between 60 and 70 years old with active or convalescent COVID-19. Sequenced: peripheral blood. DNA for the CDR3: TGTGCCAGCAGCCGCTGGCTGGACACCGGGGAGCTGTTTTTT. Amino acids: CASSRWLDTGELFF.